What follows are 18 T cell receptor beta chains derived from one specimen sequenced in a study of cytomegalovirus exposure and HLA in healthy donors. Primers for the PCR totalled 60 Vbeta and 13 Jbeta. TCRdb keeps only in-frame clones here, not all; method: immunoSEQ multiplex PCR. The sample includes 150,000 to 200,000 clones, roughly 79% of them seen just once. Specimen: PBMCs. The receptors come from a man aged 40-49 years in good health and CMV-seronegative.

J is TRBJ2-7 and V is TRBV7-9; the match to TRBD1 covers 12 bases. Germline loops: CDR1 SEHNR, CDR2 FQNEAQ (reference sequence). The CDR3 totals 16 residues. V was pared by 4 bases and J by 9 bases, with 13 bases of the junction left unmatched. CDR3 sequence reads: CASSSPPGQGAYVQYF. The CDR3 DNA reads TGTGCCAGCAGCTCGCCACCGGGACAGGGGGCTTATGTGCAGTACTTC.

The genes are TRBV19 and TRBJ2-2, with 9 bases fitting TRBD2. The CDR3 is 19 amino acids. V shed 3 bases, J shed 5 bases, and the junction held 16 bases outside the gene matches. The germline V gene has CDR1 LNHDA and CDR2 SQIVND (reference sequence). CDR3 coding DNA: TGTGCCAGTAGTATCTCTGCCGTGAGGGGACTAGCCGGAACCGGGGAGCTGTTTTTT. This encodes CASSISAVRGLAGTGELFF.

This chain links TRBV27 with TRBJ2-3; 9 bases are shared with TRBD2. The CDR3 is 16 amino acids. Germline V gene data show CDR1 as MNHEY and CDR2 as SMNVEV (reference sequence). The ends lost 5 bases at V and 4 bases at J; junction bases unmatched: 10. The CDR3 DNA follows: TGTGCCAGCAGTCCTCTAGCGGGGAGGGGGGCAGATACGCAGTATTTT. Protein: CASSPLAGRGADTQYF.

This clone was detected a few times. The chain links TRBV28 to TRBJ2-6; 8 bases agree with TRBD1. The length of the CDR3 is 15 residues. CDR1 and CDR2 from the germline V gene are MDHEN and SYDVKM. The J segment lost 1 base and the V segment lost 6 bases, leaving 2 bases of the junction unmatched. CDR3 nucleotides: TGTGCCAGCAGGGACAGGGTATCTGGGGCCAACGTCCTGACTTTC. It is translated as CASRDRVSGANVLTF.

The V call is TRBV19, the J call TRBJ1-1; D perhaps matches TRBD1 (5 bases). Germline V gene sequence: CDR1 LNHDA, CDR2 SQIVND (reference sequence). The CDR3 is made up of 13 amino acids. Trimming pared 3 bases from V and 5 bases from J, leaving 10 bases between. The DNA for the CDR3 is TGTGCCAGTAGTATTGAGGGGACTACTGAAGCTTTCTTT. The encoded protein is CASSIEGTTEAFF.

A few counts support this clone. This chain joins TRBV15 and TRBJ1-3; D is undetermined. With 1 base removed from V and 1 base from J, the gap between germline ends came to 11 bases. The germline V gene has CDR1 LNHNV and CDR2 YYDKDF (reference sequence). This CDR3 has 16 amino acids. The CDR3: CATSRGGDLSGNTIYF. Written as DNA, the CDR3 is TGTGCCACCAGCAGAGGAGGTGACCTTTCTGGAAACACCATATATTTT.

This rearrangement joins TRBV15 to TRBJ2-5, with D possibly TRBD2 on 6 matching bases. V dropped 1 base and J dropped 4 bases, with 16 bases sitting between them. The CDR3 runs to 16 residues. CDR1 is LNHNV and CDR2 is YYDKDF in the germline V gene (reference sequence). The CDR3 protein is CATSRVPRLGGETQYF. The CDR3 region has the DNA TGTGCCACCAGCAGAGTCCCGCGACTGGGGGGAGAGACCCAGTACTTC.

This clone was seen only a few times. The CDR3 region has the DNA TGTGCCAGCAGCTTGATGGGCGCAGGGGGAAACACCATATATTTT. This sequence encodes CASSLMGAGGNTIYF. V and J are TRBV5-4 and TRBJ1-3; possibly TRBD1 for D (5 bases). Trimming stripped 1 base from V and 4 bases from J, with 12 bases between. Germline V gives CDR1 SGHNT, CDR2 YYREEE (reference sequence). The CDR3 loop spans 15 amino acids.

The V gene is TRBV6-5, the J gene TRBJ2-2; 8 nucleotides agree with TRBD2. Germline CDR1 reads MNHEY; CDR2 reads SVGAGI. With 2 bases clipped from V and 7 bases from J, the junction kept 9 bases outside the gene matches. The CDR3 is 16 amino acids. CDR3 amino acids: CASSYPISGGVGELFF. The CDR3 region has the DNA TGTGCCAGCAGTTACCCGATTTCGGGAGGGGTCGGGGAGCTGTTTTTT.

A single count supports this clone. A junction end diverges from the germline sequence, so it may reflect a read error. V gene TRBV7-9 combines with J gene TRBJ2-1; 9 bases are a match to TRBD2. Germline V gene data show CDR1 as SEHNR and CDR2 as FQNEAQ (reference sequence). The CDR3 runs to 16 residues. CDR3 nucleotides: TGTTCCAGCAGCGTCCCGGGACTAGCATACTACAATGAGCAGTTCTTC. It codes for CSSSVPGLAYYNEQFF.

V gene TRBV2 combines with J gene TRBJ1-5, with D uncertain. Trimming took off 3 bases at V and 2 bases at J, with 8 bases between the two ends. CDR3 length equals 14 residues. Looked up from germline, CDR1 is SNHLY and CDR2 is FYNNEI. The CDR3 DNA follows: TGTGCCAGCAGTGACGTAGAGCGCAATCAGCCCCAGCATTTT. Its translation: CASSDVERNQPQHF.

This clone was counted a single time. The V gene is TRBV9, the J gene TRBJ1-2; a weak D match, TRBD1 (5 bases). The V gene's germline CDR1 is SGDLS and CDR2 YYNGEE. The CDR3 is 13 residues long. V was shortened by 4 bases and J by 4 bases, with 11 bases between the two germline ends. The CDR3 loop reads CASSPPQGYGYTF. In DNA, the CDR3 is TGTGCCAGCAGCCCACCGCAGGGCTATGGCTACACCTTC.

The CDR3, as DNA: TGTGCCATCAGTGAGGACAGGGTGAACAATTCACCCCTCCACTTT. Translation gives CAISEDRVNNSPLHF. The V gene is TRBV10-3, the J gene TRBJ1-6; TRBD1 aligns across 7 bases. The length of the CDR3 is 15 residues. CDR1 and CDR2 from the germline V gene are ENHRY and SYGVKD. V trimming: 2 bases; J trimming: 7 bases; junction bases outside the gene matches: 5.

V usage is TRBV6-6 and J usage is TRBJ2-2; no reliable D call. Trimming shortened V by 2 bases and J by 3 bases, and 10 bases separated the two germline ends. The CDR3 runs 15 residues. CDR1 and CDR2 from the germline V gene are MNHNY and SVGAGI (reference sequence). CDR3: CASSYPPDYTGELFF. CDR3 DNA: TGTGCCAGCAGTTACCCTCCCGACTACACCGGGGAGCTGTTTTTT.

This clone was detected once. This sequence joins TRBV28 and TRBJ1-1; possibly TRBD1 for D (5 bases). This CDR3 contains 13 residues. Trimming took off 6 bases at V and 5 bases at J, with 13 bases between the two ends. Germline V lookup: CDR1 MDHEN, CDR2 SYDVKM. The CDR3: CASSSGGWTEAFF. CDR3 coding DNA: TGTGCCAGCAGCTCCGGGGGGTGGACTGAAGCTTTCTTT.

V is TRBV5-1 and J is TRBJ1-5; perhaps TRBD1 as D (6 bases). Trimming removed 4 bases from V and 7 bases from J, with 18 bases in between. Germline V gene sequence: CDR1 SGHRS, CDR2 YFSETQ. The CDR3 is 15 amino acids. CDR3 nucleotides: TGCGCCAGCAGCCCGGCTCCGACAGGTGAGCAGCCCCAGCATTTT. This translates into CASSPAPTGEQPQHF.

The chain joins TRBV28 to TRBJ1-1, with a weak D call TRBD1 (5 bases). The CDR3 contains 15 residues. The germline CDR1 and CDR2 sequences are MDHEN and SYDVKM. Trimming pared 2 bases from V and 1 base from J, leaving 11 bases between. CDR3 amino acids: CASSLARGSNTEAFF. CDR3 DNA: TGTGCCAGCAGTTTAGCAAGGGGATCGAACACTGAAGCTTTCTTT.

The V call is TRBV2, the J call TRBJ2-5, with D possibly being TRBD2 (5 bases). V lost 4 bases to trimming and J lost 2 bases, with 11 bases between them. The CDR3 length is 14 residues. Per germline, CDR1 SNHLY and CDR2 FYNNEI. CDR3 region: CASSAGNRQETQYF. DNA of the CDR3: TGTGCCAGCAGTGCGGGGAATCGGCAAGAGACCCAGTACTTC.